What follows are 10 T cell receptor beta chains derived from one specimen sequenced in a study of shared clonotypes between healthy human individuals. The repertoire was sequenced with immunoSEQ multiplex PCR; TCRdb's copy has only in-frame clones and lacks some. The sample contains roughly 770,000 clones, around 96% of which appear only once. Positively selected for CCR7, the CD45RO-negative cells used as naive CD8 cells excluded terminally differentiated effector memory CD45RA+ cells. The material sequenced was naive CD8+ T cells sorted from blood. Source of these receptors: a man in his thirties or forties in good health.

CDR3 sequence: CASARAGHLEGQYF. CDR3 sequence (DNA): TGTGCCAGCGCCCGGGCGGGGCACCTCGAGGGGCAGTACTTC. The chain uses TRBV27 and TRBJ2-7; TRBD2 is a possible D gene (6 bases). Trimming pared 8 bases from V and 9 bases from J, leaving 23 bases between. The germline CDR1 and CDR2 sequences are MNHEY and SMNVEV (reference sequence). This CDR3 spans 14 amino acids.

V usage is TRBV10-2 and J usage is TRBJ2-1; perhaps TRBD1 as D (5 bases). CDR1 WSHSY and CDR2 SAAADI come from the germline V gene. This CDR3 contains 13 residues. The germline V and J ends were trimmed by 8 bases and 3 bases, with 11 bases remaining between them. CDR3 region: CASYVQDYNEQFF. The CDR3 region has the DNA TGCGCCAGCTACGTACAGGACTACAATGAGCAGTTCTTC.

The chain is built from TRBV10-1 and TRBJ2-3; 11 bases match TRBD2. CDR3 size: 15 residues. The germline V gene has CDR1 WNHNN and CDR2 SYGVQD (reference sequence). V trimming: 4 bases; J trimming: 2 bases; junction bases outside the gene matches: 2. The CDR3 coding sequence is TGCGCCAGCAGTGTTAGCGGGAGGGACACAGATACGCAGTATTTT. This translates into CASSVSGRDTDTQYF.

The rearrangement uses TRBV4-1 and TRBJ2-1; D gene uncertain. This CDR3 spans 12 amino acids. The V gene lost 0 bases and the J gene lost 11 bases, with 8 bases spanning the gap. Germline CDR1 and CDR2: MGHRA and YSYEKL. CDR3 sequence reads: CASSQDIGKQFF. Here the CDR3 DNA reads TGCGCCAGCAGCCAAGATATTGGGAAGCAGTTCTTC.

The chain recombines TRBV27 with TRBJ2-7; 9 nucleotides agree with TRBD2. The CDR3 is 16 amino acids. V dropped 2 bases and J dropped 2; count of bases not matched to a gene: 7. Germline V gene lookup returns CDR1 MNHEY and CDR2 SMNVEV (reference sequence). The CDR3: CASSLAAGGAAYEQYF. The CDR3, as DNA: TGTGCCAGCAGTTTAGCCGCGGGGGGGGCGGCCTACGAGCAGTACTTC.

The chain carries TRBV25-1 and TRBJ2-6; no definite D call. The CDR3 is 16 residues long. V was pared by 0 bases and J by 0 bases, with 6 bases between. The germline V gene encodes CDR1 MGHDK and CDR2 SYGVNS. In DNA, the CDR3 is TGTGCCAGCAGTGAATATGCGGTCTCTGGGGCCAACGTCCTGACTTTC. Amino acids: CASSEYAVSGANVLTF.

The chain employs TRBV5-1 and TRBJ2-7; D may match TRBD1 or TRBD2 (5 bases each). The CDR3 runs 15 residues. With 0 bases removed from V and 2 bases from J, the gap between germline ends came to 12 bases. Germline-derived CDR1 and CDR2 are SGHRS and YFSETQ. CDR3 DNA sequence: TGCGCCAGCAGCTTGGATGAGGGGCAAACCTACGAGCAGTACTTC. Translating it yields CASSLDEGQTYEQYF.

The chain recombines TRBV28 with TRBJ1-4, with 9 bases matching TRBD1. The CDR3 extends over 17 amino acids. V shed 3 bases and J 6 bases; nucleotides not matched to a gene: 11. The germline V gene has CDR1 MDHEN and CDR2 SYDVKM. Written as DNA, the CDR3 is TGTGCCAGCAGTTTCCGCAACCCCTACAGGGGGCATGAAAAACTGTTTTTT. This codes for CASSFRNPYRGHEKLFF.

This sequence joins TRBV27 and TRBJ2-1; 7 bases fit TRBD2. The CDR3 spans 14 residues. Germline V gene sequence: CDR1 MNHEY, CDR2 SMNVEV (reference sequence). V lost 6 bases to trimming and J lost 4 bases; unmatched junction nucleotides: 6. CDR3 region: CASSAGERYNEQFF. In DNA, the CDR3 is TGTGCCAGCAGCGCGGGAGAGAGGTACAATGAGCAGTTCTTC.

The chain carries TRBV29-1 and TRBJ2-1, with 11 bases aligning to TRBD2. The V segment lost 7 bases and the J segment 6 bases; nucleotides outside the gene matches: 11. Per the germline V gene, CDR1 is SQVTM and CDR2 is ANQGSEA. The CDR3 has 15 residues. CDR3 protein: CSATPSGRSSNEQFF. The CDR3 DNA reads TGCAGCGCCACGCCTAGCGGGAGGTCCAGCAATGAGCAGTTCTTC.